The rows below give T cell receptor beta chains drawn from one sample of a study of shared clonotypes between healthy human individuals. This table comes from immunoSEQ multiplex PCR, and its TCRdb copy is limited to in-frame clones, with some not included. This sample carries roughly 640,000 clones, about 74% of them seen once, and the ten largest clones take approximately 1.7%. The sample was memory CD4+ T cells sorted from blood. The receptors were gathered from a woman between 25 and 40 years old in good health. The CDR3 runs from the conserved cysteine through the conserved F or W. The D gene is left open where the match is weak. Rows give clone size only sometimes, using once, few, many, or a class for an expanded clone.

>-|TRBD2|TRBV6-4|TRBJ2-1
CASSDSGLAGGATYNEQFF
TGTGCCAGCAGTGACTCGGGACTAGCGGGAGGGGCCACCTACAATGAGCAGTTCTTC
>few|-|TRBV10-1|TRBJ2-1
CASSEQAGDYNEQFF
TGCGCCAGCAGTGAGCAAGCGGGTGACTACAATGAGCAGTTCTTC
>-|TRBD1|TRBV5-1|TRBJ2-7
CASSSLTGAYEQYF
TGCGCCAGCAGCTCCTTGACAGGGGCCTACGAGCAGTACTTC
>-|TRBD1|TRBV19|TRBJ1-5
CASSLTRYRGNQPQHF
TGTGCCAGTAGCCTCACCCGGTACAGGGGAAATCAGCCCCAGCATTTT
>-|TRBD1|TRBV2|TRBJ1-2
CASSYRGSTHGYTF
TGTGCCAGCAGTTACAGGGGATCCACTCATGGCTACACCTTC
>-|-|TRBV9|TRBJ2-2
CASSVGDHNTGELFF
TGTGCCAGCAGCGTAGGGGACCACAACACCGGGGAGCTGTTTTTT
>-|-|TRBV5-1|TRBJ2-5
CASSLEGAEQETQYF
TGCGCCAGCAGCCTAGAAGGGGCGGAACAAGAGACCCAGTACTTC
>-|-|TRBV6-6|TRBJ1-3
CASSQGLGGNTIYF
TGTGCCAGCAGCCAGGGATTGGGGGGAAACACCATATATTTT
>once|-|TRBV4-2|TRBJ1-4
CASSQGEGLFEKLFF
TGTGCCAGCAGCCAAGGAGAGGGGCTTTTTGAAAAACTGTTTTTT
>few|-|TRBV5-1|TRBJ2-3
CASSPGTLTDTQYF
TGCGCCAGCAGCCCCGGGACCTTAACAGATACGCAGTATTTT
>-|-|TRBV10-1|TRBJ1-5
CASSESRGGAQPQHF
TGCGCCAGCAGTGAGTCGAGGGGGGGGGCCCAGCCCCAGCATTTT
>many|-|TRBV11-2|TRBJ2-3
CASSLEWAGGSTDTQYF
TGTGCCAGCAGCTTAGAATGGGCAGGGGGGAGCACAGATACGCAGTATTTT
>-|-|TRBV7-6|TRBJ2-7
CASKRGWSSYEQYF
TGTGCCAGCAAAAGGGGTTGGAGCTCCTACGAGCAGTACTTC
>-|-|TRBV29-1|TRBJ2-5
CSVGRGVLQETQYF
TGCAGCGTTGGGAGGGGGGTTTTACAAGAGACCCAGTACTTC
>few|-|TRBV7-9|TRBJ2-7
CASSLVTTGSTYEQYF
TGTGCCAGCAGCTTAGTAACCACAGGGAGCACCTACGAGCAGTACTTC
>few|-|TRBV6-5|TRBJ1-5
CASSNVGNKTPQHF
TGTGCCAGCAGCAATGTGGGGAACAAAACGCCCCAGCATTTT
>-|-|TRBV23-1|TRBJ2-7
CASSQSEDTLRYEQYF
TGCGCCAGCAGTCAATCTGAGGACACCCTGCGTTACGAGCAGTACTTC
>-|-|TRBV19|TRBJ2-1
CASSIGDGSYNEQFF
TGTGCCAGTAGTATAGGGGACGGATCCTACAATGAGCAGTTCTTC
>many|TRBD1|TRBV5-1|TRBJ1-5
CASSLGDRDGQPQHF
TGCGCCAGCAGCTTGGGGGACAGGGACGGACAGCCCCAGCATTTT
>many|-|TRBV7-3|TRBJ2-3
CASSLGGPTDTQYF
TGTGCCAGCAGCTTAGGGGGTCCCACAGATACGCAGTATTTT
>-|-|TRBV6-5|TRBJ2-1
CASSYRDANNEQFF
TGTGCCAGCAGTTACAGGGACGCCAACAATGAGCAGTTCTTC
>few|TRBD1|TRBV18|TRBJ1-1
CASSRTGDTEAFF
TGTGCCAGCTCAAGGACAGGAGACACTGAAGCTTTCTTT
>-|-|TRBV5-6|TRBJ2-7
CASSLDTAYEQYF
TGTGCCAGCAGCTTGGACACCGCCTACGAGCAGTACTTC
>-|-|TRBV28|TRBJ1-2
CASSLKGPLNYGYTF
TGTGCCAGCAGTTTGAAAGGTCCTCTCAACTATGGCTACACCTTC
>-|-|TRBV5-4|TRBJ1-1
CASSRVLNTEAFF
TGTGCCAGCAGCCGAGTATTGAACACTGAAGCTTTCTTT
>-|-|TRBV28|TRBJ1-1
CATRRMGRETVNTEAFF
TGTGCCACCAGAAGAATGGGACGAGAGACAGTGAACACTGAAGCTTTCTTT
>once|TRBD1|TRBV25-1|TRBJ1-2
CASTRTGFPGYTF
TGTGCCAGCACCCGGACAGGGTTCCCTGGCTACACCTTC
>-|TRBD2|TRBV5-4|TRBJ2-3
CASRSESGRAVVTDTQYF
TGTGCCAGCAGATCCGAGAGTGGGAGGGCCGTTGTAACAGATACGCAGTATTTT
>-|TRBD1|TRBV2|TRBJ1-5
CASSPRRTGQNEPQHF
TGTGCCAGCAGTCCCCGGCGGACAGGGCAGAATGAGCCCCAGCATTTT
>-|TRBD2|TRBV9|TRBJ2-7
CASSPHVGRDRAYEQYF
TGTGCCAGCAGCCCCCACGTGGGGAGGGACCGAGCCTACGAGCAGTACTTC
>once|TRBD1|TRBV29-1|TRBJ2-6
CSARTGGAGANVLTF
TGCAGCGCACGGACAGGGGGCGCTGGGGCCAACGTCCTGACTTTC
>-|TRBD2|TRBV9|TRBJ2-1
CASSVTGLAGGYLSYNEQFF
TGTGCCAGCAGCGTAACAGGACTAGCGGGAGGGTATTTGAGTTACAATGAGCAGTTCTTC
>-|-|TRBV7-9|TRBJ2-5
CASAQETQYF
TGTGCCAGCGCCCAAGAGACCCAGTACTTC
>-|-|TRBV29-1|TRBJ2-3
CSVFEGGADTQYF
TGCAGCGTTTTCGAGGGAGGTGCAGATACGCAGTATTTT
>-|-|TRBV5-8|TRBJ2-1
CASSLYRGQEGIQFF
TGTGCCAGCAGCTTGTACCGGGGGCAAGAGGGAATTCAGTTCTTC
>-|TRBD2|TRBV6-6|TRBJ2-1
CASTGTKNNEQFF
TGTGCCAGCACAGGGACTAAAAACAATGAGCAGTTCTTC
>-|TRBD2|TRBV2|TRBJ2-1
CASRGDSGRVRNEQFF
TGTGCCAGCAGGGGAGATAGCGGGAGGGTTCGCAATGAGCAGTTCTTC
>-|-|TRBV2|TRBJ2-7
CASGGGNEQYF
TGTGCCAGCGGTGGGGGGAACGAGCAGTACTTC
>-|-|TRBV6-1|TRBJ1-5
CASSDDYSNQPQHF
TGTGCCAGCAGTGACGATTATAGCAATCAGCCCCAGCATTTT
>-|-|TRBV7-6|TRBJ2-5
CASSLLQGTVFAETQYF
TGTGCCAGCAGCCTCTTACAGGGTACGGTGTTTGCGGAGACCCAGTACTTC
>-|-|TRBV2|TRBJ2-7
CASSVGVSEQYF
TGTGCCAGCAGTGTAGGCGTGAGCGAGCAGTACTTC
>-|TRBD1|TRBV7-2|TRBJ1-5
CASSLNRGNSGQPQHF
TGTGCCAGCAGCTTAAACAGGGGGAATTCGGGTCAGCCCCAGCATTTT
>-|-|TRBV6-6|TRBJ2-7
CASSGSSQSSYEQYF
TGTGCCAGCAGTGGATCCTCCCAAAGCTCCTACGAGCAGTACTTC
>-|-|TRBV7-9|TRBJ1-4
CASSPGLLEKLFF
TGTGCCAGCAGCCCCGGACTACTTGAAAAACTGTTTTTT
>few|-|TRBV7-2|TRBJ2-5
CASSLALHETQYF
TGTGCCAGCAGCTTAGCCCTTCATGAGACCCAGTACTTC
>-|-|TRBV28|TRBJ1-4
CASSYEGRATNEKLFF
TGTGCCAGCAGTTACGAGGGGAGGGCGACTAATGAAAAACTGTTTTTT
>-|-|TRBV27|TRBJ2-3
CASSRIFPSTDTQYF
TGTGCCAGCAGTCGGATCTTCCCTAGCACAGATACGCAGTATTTT
>once|-|TRBV18|TRBJ1-1
CASSPLERNTEAFF
TGTGCCAGCTCACCCCTAGAAAGGAACACTGAAGCTTTCTTT
>-|-|TRBV6-5|TRBJ2-2
CASSYSIVRTGELFF
TGTGCCAGCAGTTACTCGATCGTTCGTACCGGGGAGCTGTTTTTT
>-|TRBD1|TRBV28|TRBJ2-7
CASSLTGTGATYEQYF
TGTGCCAGCAGTTTAACAGGGACAGGTGCGACCTACGAGCAGTACTTC
>-|TRBD1|TRBV25-1|TRBJ2-7
CASSPGDRGTYEQYF
TGTGCCAGCAGCCCAGGAGACAGGGGGACCTACGAGCAGTACTTC
>-|TRBD1|TRBV6-5|TRBJ2-7
CASTEMDRLYEQYF
TGTGCCAGCACCGAGATGGACAGGCTCTACGAGCAGTACTTC
>-|-|TRBV28|TRBJ1-1
CASLREGTEAFF
TGTGCCAGCCTCAGGGAAGGAACTGAAGCTTTCTTT
>-|-|TRBV28|TRBJ2-7
CASSSAGFSYEQYF
TGTGCCAGCAGTTCCGCAGGGTTCTCCTACGAGCAGTACTTC
>-|TRBD1|TRBV10-3|TRBJ1-5
CAISEGQGRGQPQHF
TGTGCCATCAGTGAGGGACAGGGAAGAGGGCAGCCCCAGCATTTT